The 27 T cell receptor beta chains below come from one sample, sequenced in a study of T cells after yellow fever vaccination. TCRdb used MiXCR to reprocess the 5' RACE reads, holding one entry per CDR3 protein. Among about 260,000 distinct CDR3 sequences, 5.2% were seen once, and the ten largest hold 2.5% to 4%. This specimen consisted of CD4+ T cells sorted from PBMCs, obtained on the day of the yellow fever booster vaccination. The receptors come from a man aged 18 to 29 who received the YFV17D yellow fever vaccine.

This clonotype was counted between two and nine times. V gene TRBV20-1 combines with J gene TRBJ2-5; TRBD2 is a possible D gene (5 bases). In germline, CDR1 is DFQATT, CDR2 SNEGSKA (reference sequence). This CDR3 is built from 15 residues. Trimming pared 3 bases from V and 5 bases from J, leaving 19 bases between. Written as DNA, the CDR3 is TGCAGTGCTAGGAGGGTTCGAGGGTTGGGCGAGACCCAGTACTTC. Encoded protein: CSARRVRGLGETQYF.

The chain is built from TRBV7-2 and TRBJ2-6, with 9 bases aligning to TRBD1. The V and J ends lost 6 bases and 1 base, in that order; junction bases with no gene match: 16. CDR1 is SGHTA and CDR2 is FQGNSA in the germline V gene. The length of the CDR3 is 20 residues. The CDR3 bases are TGTGCCAGCAGGACCCGACAGGGGGTCGCGGTTTGGTCTGGGGCCAACGTCCTGACTTTC. Its protein product is CASRTRQGVAVWSGANVLTF.

The chain is built from TRBV4-2 and TRBJ2-5; perhaps D is TRBD1 or TRBD2 (5 bases each). Germline V gene sequence: CDR1 LGHNA, CDR2 YNFKEQ. V was shortened by 1 base and J by 7 bases, with 13 bases between the two germline ends. CDR3 size: 14 residues. The chain's CDR3 is CASSQGGPRGTQYF. The CDR3 DNA follows: TGTGCCAGCAGCCAAGGGGGCCCTCGGGGGACCCAGTACTTC.

This clonotype was picked up a small number of times. The V and J genes are TRBV7-2 and TRBJ2-2; 10 nucleotides match TRBD2. V lost 5 bases, J lost 6 bases, and 6 bases stayed unmatched. Germline-derived CDR1 and CDR2 are SGHTA and FQGNSA. The CDR3 has 15 amino acids. The CDR3: CASSHSGGRAGELFF. The CDR3 bases are TGTGCCAGCAGCCATAGCGGGGGGCGGGCCGGGGAGCTGTTTTTT.

This clonotype showed up many times. The chain recombines TRBV5-1 with TRBJ1-2; TRBD1 is a possible D gene (6 bases). This CDR3 contains 12 residues. Germline CDR1 is SGHRS and CDR2 is YFSETQ. V was cut by 7 bases and J by 2 bases, with 9 bases left in between. CDR3 region: CASGQGNYGYTF. DNA of the CDR3: TGCGCCAGCGGTCAGGGGAACTATGGCTACACCTTC.

In its sample, this clonotype was seen a few times. One end of the junction is discordant with germline, which a read error may explain. The genes are TRBV20-1 and TRBJ2-5; TRBD1 is a possible D gene (5 bases). Germline V gene sequence: CDR1 DFQATT, CDR2 SNEGSKA (reference sequence). This CDR3 comprises 12 residues. DNA of the CDR3: TGCAGTGCTAGAGCCCCTGGGGCCCGATTGAACTTC. Translating gives CSARAPGARLNF.

This clonotype came up many times. V gene TRBV9 combines with J gene TRBJ2-1; the D gene is possibly TRBD2 (6 bases). The CDR3 extends over 15 amino acids. The germline CDR1 and CDR2 sequences are SGDLS and YYNGEE. V was cut by 4 bases and J by 1 base, with 12 bases left in between. CDR3 nucleotides: TGTGCCAGCAGCTCCAGTAGCGGTTCCTACAATGAGCAGTTCTTC. Protein sequence: CASSSSSGSYNEQFF.

The chain links TRBV7-2 to TRBJ2-5; D gene unclear. The CDR3 spans 16 residues. V was cut by 2 bases and J by 1 base, with 14 bases left in between. Germline loops: CDR1 SGHTA, CDR2 FQGNSA. The CDR3 coding sequence is TGTGCCAGCAGCTTAATAGTGCCGTTTTTCCAAGAGACCCAGTACTTC. Translation: CASSLIVPFFQETQYF.

V is TRBV12-3 or TRBV12-4 and J is TRBJ1-6; D remains ambiguous. The CDR3 covers 14 residues. Trimming stripped 2 bases from V and 6 bases from J, with 8 bases between. The CDR3 nucleotides read TGTGCCAGCAGTTTAACGGGCTTTAATTCACCCCTCCACTTT. This translates into CASSLTGFNSPLHF.

The chain employs TRBV14 and TRBJ1-2; the D is unclear. Trimming shortened V by 0 bases and J by 3 bases, and 5 bases separated the two germline ends. Looked up from germline, CDR1 is SGHDN and CDR2 is FVKESK. CDR3 length equals 13 residues. DNA of the CDR3: TGTGCCAGCAGCCAAGATGTAGACTATGGCTACACCTTC. It encodes CASSQDVDYGYTF.

This clonotype was counted many times. Here the CDR3 DNA reads TGTGCCAGCACAATGGATTCTAGGACAGGGCAGCATCCATCCTACGAGCAGTACTTC. It translates to CASTMDSRTGQHPSYEQYF. This chain links TRBV5-6 with TRBJ2-7; 8 positions agree with TRBD1. This CDR3 has 19 amino acids. Germline trimming cut 6 bases from V and 1 base from J; bases unmatched to any gene: 21. Germline-derived CDR1 and CDR2 are SGHDT and YYEEEE.

The chain carries TRBV7-3 and TRBJ1-4; tentatively, D is TRBD1 (6 bases). CDR1 SGHTA and CDR2 FQGTGA come from the germline V gene. CDR3 length: 13 amino acids. Trimming stripped 5 bases from V and 3 bases from J, with 7 bases between. DNA for the CDR3: TGTGCCAGCAGCGAGGGGGCTAATGAAAAACTGTTTTTT. Translation: CASSEGANEKLFF.

This chain joins TRBV5-4 and TRBJ1-1; a possible D gene is TRBD1 (6 bases). The germline V gene has CDR1 SGHNT and CDR2 YYREEE (reference sequence). V lost 7 bases to trimming and J lost 6 bases, with 25 bases between them. CDR3 length equals 16 residues. CDR3 protein: CASLKNEGRGGAEAFF. In nucleotides, the CDR3 is TGTGCCAGCCTCAAAAACGAGGGCAGGGGTGGCGCTGAAGCTTTCTTT. Variable domain in full (rest from reference TRBV5-4 and TRBJ1-1): ETGVTQSPTHLIKTRGQQVTLRCSSQSGHNTVSWYQQALGQGPQFIFQYYREEENGRGNFPPRFSGLQFPNYSSELNVNALELDDSALYLCASLKNEGRGGAEAFFGQGTRLTVV.

The CDR3, as DNA: TGTGCCAGCGCGGCGGGGGGTTCCGGGGAGCTGTTTTTT. Translation gives CASAAGGSGELFF. The chain joins TRBV7-3 to TRBJ2-2, with 8 positions matching TRBD2. The CDR3 runs to 13 residues. From germline, CDR1 is SGHTA and CDR2 FQGTGA. Trimming at V came to 8 bases and at J to 6 bases, leaving 5 bases not matched to a gene.

This clonotype has a handful of counts. The chain uses TRBV4-2 and TRBJ1-6; 8 positions agree with TRBD1. The germline V gene has CDR1 LGHNA and CDR2 YNFKEQ. The CDR3 is made up of 15 amino acids. Losses at the gene ends were 4 bases for V and 7 bases for J; bases not matched to a gene: 6. The CDR3 region is CASSLQGGGNSPLHF. The CDR3 nucleotides read TGTGCCAGCAGCCTACAGGGGGGGGGAAATTCACCCCTCCACTTT.

The chain recombines TRBV10-3 with TRBJ2-1; D might be TRBD2 (5 bases). Germline CDR1 and CDR2: ENHRY and SYGVKD. V lost 0 bases, J lost 1 base, and 7 bases lay in between. This CDR3 has 15 amino acids. The CDR3 is CAISESSGSYNEQFF. The CDR3 nucleotides are TGTGCCATCAGTGAGTCGTCGGGGTCCTACAATGAGCAGTTCTTC.

In its sample, this clonotype was seen a few times. V usage is TRBV20-1 and J usage is TRBJ1-5, with D unclear. Trimming shortened V by 7 bases and J by 0 bases, and 10 bases separated the two germline ends. Germline loops: CDR1 DFQATT, CDR2 SNEGSKA (reference sequence). This CDR3 is built from 13 residues. In nucleotides, the CDR3 is TGCAGTGTAGCTCGGGGTAGCAATCAGCCCCAGCATTTT. Amino acid sequence: CSVARGSNQPQHF.

The chain is built from TRBV4-3 and TRBJ2-1; 9 bases are shared with TRBD1. The length of the CDR3 is 17 residues. In germline, CDR1 is LGHNA, CDR2 YSLEER. J lost 0 bases, V lost 0 bases, and 3 bases had no gene match. CDR3 nucleotide sequence: TGCGCCAGCAGCCAAGAGGACAGGGGAGGCTCCTACAATGAGCAGTTCTTC. Its translation: CASSQEDRGGSYNEQFF.

This clonotype was detected many times. The rearrangement uses TRBV9 and TRBJ2-5, with D possibly matching TRBD2 (6 bases). Trimming shortened V by 0 bases and J by 9 bases, and 12 bases separated the two germline ends. Germline CDR1 and CDR2: SGDLS and YYNGEE. This CDR3 is 13 amino acids long. The CDR3 sequence: CASSVEGTGAQYF. The CDR3 DNA is TGTGCCAGCAGCGTAGAGGGGACTGGGGCCCAGTACTTC.

The table lists this clonotype with a few counts. V gene TRBV9 combines with J gene TRBJ2-7, with 7 bases fitting TRBD1. The J segment lost 7 bases and the V segment lost 0 bases, leaving 7 bases of the junction unmatched. The germline CDR1 and CDR2 sequences are SGDLS and YYNGEE. The CDR3 is 14 residues long. CDR3 sequence reads: CASSVVRTQGEQYV. The CDR3 DNA follows: TGTGCCAGCAGCGTAGTCCGGACACAGGGGGAGCAGTACGTC.

This chain joins TRBV5-1 and TRBJ2-1, with 7 bases fitting TRBD1. The germline V gene encodes CDR1 SGHRS and CDR2 YFSETQ. There are 16 residues in the CDR3. V lost 4 bases and J lost 5; bases outside the gene matches: 12. For the CDR3, the DNA is TGCGCCAGCAGCCCCATTTTTCAGGGGGTGAACAATGAGCAGTTCTTC. Its translation is CASSPIFQGVNNEQFF.

The V gene is TRBV2, the J gene TRBJ2-4; TRBD2 is a possible D gene (5 bases). The germline V and J ends were trimmed by 7 bases and 6 bases, with 13 bases remaining between them. CDR1 and CDR2 (germline): SNHLY, FYNNEI. This CDR3 has 13 amino acids. The CDR3 DNA reads TGTGCCAGCACCCCGGAACGGGGAAACATTCAGTACTTC. This gives the protein CASTPERGNIQYF.

This clonotype was detected many times. This sequence joins TRBV7-2 and TRBJ2-5; D unclear. The CDR3 totals 12 residues. Trimming left V 5 bases short and J 4 bases short, with 8 bases between. Looked up from germline, CDR1 is SGHTA and CDR2 is FQGNSA. The CDR3 nucleotides are TGTGCCAGCAGCCACGCAGGAGAGACCCAGTACTTC. Its translation: CASSHAGETQYF.

The chain uses TRBV5-1 and TRBJ2-1, with D possibly being TRBD1 or TRBD2 (5 bases each). Germline loops: CDR1 SGHRS, CDR2 YFSETQ. The CDR3 consists of 16 residues. With 0 bases removed from V and 5 bases from J, the gap between germline ends came to 15 bases. This CDR3 is CASSLGLAGDHNEQFF. The CDR3 DNA reads TGCGCCAGCAGCTTGGGTCTGGCCGGGGACCACAATGAGCAGTTCTTC.

Ten or more counts support this clonotype. The chain combines TRBV21-1 with TRBJ2-2; TRBD1, the D gene given by the table, was not confirmed from the DNA. TRBV21-1 is noted as a pseudogene. The length of the CDR3 is 16 residues. The CDR3 here is CASSKIRTATAGELFF. In DNA form, the CDR3 reads TGTGCCAGCAGCAAAATAAGGACAGCCACCGCCGGGGAGCTGTTTTTT.

This clonotype was picked up many times. The chain uses TRBV20-1 and TRBJ2-7; D not certain. Germline values: CDR1 DFQATT, CDR2 SNEGSKA (reference sequence). The CDR3 is 12 residues long. Trimming shortened V by 3 bases and J by 5 bases, and 11 bases separated the two germline ends. CDR3 nucleotides: TGCAGTGCTAGGAAAATGTCGGACGAGCAGTACTTC. Its protein product is CSARKMSDEQYF.

The sample holds a few counts of this clonotype. V usage is TRBV7-3 and J usage is TRBJ2-5; 9 bases align to TRBD1. V lost 4 bases and J lost 9; bases outside the gene matches: 6. CDR1 and CDR2 (germline): SGHTA, FQGTGA. CDR3 length: 13 residues. The chain's CDR3 is CASSSGQGRAQYF. CDR3 DNA sequence: TGTGCCAGCAGCTCCGGACAGGGGAGGGCCCAGTACTTC.